This T cell receptor beta chain is from a study of cytomegalovirus exposure and HLA in healthy donors. In this sample, this clone turned up once. The PCR was carried out with 60 Vbeta primers and 13 Jbeta primers. Method: immunoSEQ multiplex PCR; TCRdb's copy keeps in-frame clones and lacks some. The sample lists some 170,000 clones; about 81% were seen once. The TCR was taken from a woman between 18 and 29 years old in good health and CMV-seronegative. The sequencing input was PBMCs.

The CDR3 reads CASSPPGGDTGELFF. CDR3 in DNA: TGTGCCAGCAGTCCCCCGGGGGGTGACACCGGGGAGCTGTTTTTT. The chain couples TRBV28 to TRBJ2-2, with 7 bases identical to TRBD2. Trimming cost V 5 bases and J 3 bases; bases outside gene matches: 6. CDR1 and CDR2 from the germline V gene are MDHEN and SYDVKM. The CDR3 runs 15 residues.